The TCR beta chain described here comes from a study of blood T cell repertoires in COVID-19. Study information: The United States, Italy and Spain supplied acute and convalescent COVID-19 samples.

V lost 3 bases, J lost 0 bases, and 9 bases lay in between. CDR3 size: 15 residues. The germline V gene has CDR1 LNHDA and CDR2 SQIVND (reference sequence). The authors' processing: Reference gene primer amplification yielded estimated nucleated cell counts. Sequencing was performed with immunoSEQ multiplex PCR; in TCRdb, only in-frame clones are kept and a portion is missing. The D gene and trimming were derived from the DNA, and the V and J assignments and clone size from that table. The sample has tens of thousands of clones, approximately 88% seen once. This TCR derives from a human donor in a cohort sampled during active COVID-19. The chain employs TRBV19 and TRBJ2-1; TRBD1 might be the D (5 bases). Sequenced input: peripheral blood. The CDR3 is CASSIPDSSYNEQFF. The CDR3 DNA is TGTGCCAGTAGTATCCCTGACAGCTCCTACAATGAGCAGTTCTTC.